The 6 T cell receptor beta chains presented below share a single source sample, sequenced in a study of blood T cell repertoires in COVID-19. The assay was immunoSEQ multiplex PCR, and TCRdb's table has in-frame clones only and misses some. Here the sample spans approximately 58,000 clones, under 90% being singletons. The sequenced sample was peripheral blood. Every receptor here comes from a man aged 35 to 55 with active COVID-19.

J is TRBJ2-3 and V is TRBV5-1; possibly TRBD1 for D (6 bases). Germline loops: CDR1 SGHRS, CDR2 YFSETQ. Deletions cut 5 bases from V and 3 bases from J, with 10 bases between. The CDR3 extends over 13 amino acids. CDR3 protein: CASRVDRTDTQYF. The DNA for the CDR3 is TGCGCCAGCAGGGTCGACAGGACAGATACGCAGTATTTT.

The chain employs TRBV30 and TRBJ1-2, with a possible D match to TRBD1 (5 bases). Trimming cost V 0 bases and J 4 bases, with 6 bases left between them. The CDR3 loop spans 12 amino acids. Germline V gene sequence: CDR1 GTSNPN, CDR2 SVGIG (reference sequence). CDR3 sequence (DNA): TGTGCCTGGAGTGTACAGGTCTATGGCTACACCTTC. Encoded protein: CAWSVQVYGYTF.

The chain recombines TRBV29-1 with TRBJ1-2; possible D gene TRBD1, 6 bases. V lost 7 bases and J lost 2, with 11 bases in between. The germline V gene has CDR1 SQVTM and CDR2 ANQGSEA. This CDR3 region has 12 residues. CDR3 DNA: TGCAGCGCCCCGGACAGCAACTATGGCTACACCTTC. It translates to CSAPDSNYGYTF.

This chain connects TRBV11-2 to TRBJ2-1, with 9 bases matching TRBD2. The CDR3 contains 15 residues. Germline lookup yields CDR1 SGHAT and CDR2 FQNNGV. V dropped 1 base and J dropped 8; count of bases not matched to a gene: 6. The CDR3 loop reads CASSLGASGAHEQFF. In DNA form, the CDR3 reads TGTGCCAGCAGCTTAGGGGCTAGCGGGGCCCATGAGCAGTTCTTC.

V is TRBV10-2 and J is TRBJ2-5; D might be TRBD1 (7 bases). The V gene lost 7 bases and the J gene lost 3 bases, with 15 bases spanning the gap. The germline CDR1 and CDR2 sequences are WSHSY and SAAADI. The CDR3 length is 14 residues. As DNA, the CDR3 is TGCGCCAGCATCGGGGGTACAGGGGAAGAGACCCAGTACTTC. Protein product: CASIGGTGEETQYF.

The CDR3 region has the DNA TGCGCCAGCAGCCAGGACAGGGGCACAGATACGCAGTATTTT. It yields the protein CASSQDRGTDTQYF. The chain is built from TRBV5-1 and TRBJ2-3; 8 bases are a match to TRBD1. V dropped 4 bases and J dropped 1; count of bases not matched to a gene: 2. This CDR3 comprises 14 residues. Germline assignment: CDR1 SGHRS and CDR2 YFSETQ. Variable domain in full (rest from reference TRBV5-1 and TRBJ2-3): KAGVTQTPRYLIKTRGQQVTLSCSPISGHRSVSWYQQTPGQGLQFLFEYFSETQRNKGNFPGRFSGRQFSNSRSEMNVSTLELGDSALYLCASSQDRGTDTQYFGPGTRLTVL.